A single sample is the source of the 14 T cell receptor beta chains below, sequenced in a study of cytomegalovirus exposure and HLA in healthy donors. This PCR relied on a set of 60 Vbeta primers and 13 Jbeta primers. Sequencing was performed with immunoSEQ multiplex PCR; in TCRdb, only in-frame clones are kept and a portion is missing. Of about 120,000 clones in the sample, about 9.4% were seen once. Sequenced sample: PBMCs. Receptor source: a woman aged 40 to 50 in good health and CMV-seropositive.

The rearrangement links TRBV30 to TRBJ1-2; no reliable D call. The germline gives CDR1 GTSNPN, CDR2 SVGIG (reference sequence). This CDR3 has 13 amino acids. The V gene lost 5 bases and the J gene lost 5 bases, with 15 bases spanning the gap. The CDR3 protein is CAWSEGREYGYTF. The CDR3 region has the DNA TGTGCCTGGTCTGAGGGAAGGGAATATGGCTACACCTTC.

This clone was seen more than once but under ten times. CDR3 coding DNA: TGCGCCAGCAGCCCACTCTTCGTCAGGGGTAAGGGGGAGTACACTGAAGCTTTCTTT. This gives the protein CASSPLFVRGKGEYTEAFF. V gene TRBV5-1 combines with J gene TRBJ1-1; a weak D match, TRBD1 (6 bases). The CDR3 has 19 residues. Germline values: CDR1 SGHRS, CDR2 YFSETQ. V lost 4 bases, J lost 3 bases, and 28 bases lay in between.

The chain recombines TRBV6-1 with TRBJ2-7; D possibly corresponds to TRBD1 (5 bases). The germline V gene has CDR1 MNHNS and CDR2 SASEGT. V was pared by 2 bases and J by 11 bases, with 19 bases between. The CDR3 spans 14 residues. The CDR3 sequence is CASSERGFWSLEYF. The DNA for the CDR3 is TGTGCCAGCAGTGAAAGGGGATTTTGGTCTCTCGAGTACTTC.

This clone was detected only a few times. The chain links TRBV19 to TRBJ2-7, with D possibly being TRBD1 (6 bases). Germline V lookup: CDR1 LNHDA, CDR2 SQIVND (reference sequence). Trimming stripped 5 bases from V and 4 bases from J, with 18 bases between. This CDR3 comprises 15 residues. The CDR3 nucleotides are TGTGCCAGTAGTTCCCGGGACACGGAACGGTACGAGCAGTACTTC. Protein product: CASSSRDTERYEQYF.

This clone was counted between two and nine times. The V call is TRBV28, the J call TRBJ2-7; D perhaps matches TRBD1 (6 bases). CDR1 and CDR2 (germline): MDHEN, SYDVKM. This CDR3 region has 14 residues. V shed 5 bases and J shed 1 base, with 12 bases lying between them. CDR3 amino acids: CASSAPTGSYEQYF. CDR3 nucleotide sequence: TGTGCCAGCAGTGCCCCCACAGGGTCCTACGAGCAGTACTTC.

This clone was found a few times. The genes are TRBV6-6 and TRBJ2-7; D perhaps matches TRBD1 (7 bases). V lost 7 bases, J lost 4 bases, and 14 bases lay in between. The CDR3 is 13 residues long. The V gene's germline CDR1 is MNHNY and CDR2 SVGAGI (reference sequence). The CDR3 DNA sequence: TGTGCCAGCACCTCCCAGGGGGGATACGAGCAGTACTTC. This sequence encodes CASTSQGGYEQYF.

This clone was observed many times. The chain couples TRBV28 to TRBJ2-2; 13 bases agree with TRBD2. The germline V gene encodes CDR1 MDHEN and CDR2 SYDVKM. This CDR3 region has 17 residues. V was clipped by 3 bases and J by 4 bases; unmatched bases: 5. The chain's CDR3 is CASSFTLAGGPTGELFF. CDR3 bases: TGTGCCAGCAGTTTCACACTAGCGGGGGGGCCCACCGGGGAGCTGTTTTTT.

The V and J genes are TRBV11-1 and TRBJ1-1, with 7 nucleotides matching TRBD1. Germline V CDR1 and CDR2: SGHAT, FQDESV (reference sequence). J was trimmed by 4 bases and V by 6 bases; bases with no gene match: 5. This CDR3 has 13 amino acids. This CDR3 is CASRPTGRTEAFF. DNA of the CDR3: TGTGCCAGCAGGCCGACAGGGCGCACTGAAGCTTTCTTT. The complete variable domain, with remaining parts taken from reference TRBV11-1 and TRBJ1-1, reads EAEVAQSPRYKITEKSQAVAFWCDPISGHATLYWYRQILGQGPELLVQFQDESVVDDSQLPKDRFSAERLKGVDSTLKIQPAELGDSAMYLCASRPTGRTEAFFGQGTRLTVV.

The chain links TRBV7-8 to TRBJ2-4; no reliable D call. The CDR3 has 16 residues. With 0 bases removed from V and 0 bases from J, the gap between germline ends came to 9 bases. Looked up from germline, CDR1 is SGHVS and CDR2 is FQNEAQ. The CDR3 coding sequence is TGTGCCAGCAGCTTAGCCCGGAGCCTAGCCAAAAACATTCAGTACTTC. Its translation is CASSLARSLAKNIQYF.

This clone was seen only a few times. This chain links TRBV9 with TRBJ1-1; D is perhaps TRBD1 (6 bases). CDR1 is SGDLS, CDR2 YYNGEE, per germline. V was trimmed by 4 bases and J by 3 bases, leaving 16 bases between them. CDR3 length: 15 amino acids. This CDR3 is CASSHTKQGYTEAFF. CDR3 nucleotides: TGTGCCAGCAGCCATACCAAACAGGGCTACACTGAAGCTTTCTTT. The full variable domain, completed using reference TRBV9 and TRBJ1-1, is DSGVTQTPKHLITATGQRVTLRCSPRSGDLSVYWYQQSLDQGLQFLIQYYNGEERAKGNILERFSAQQFPDLHSELNLSSLELGDSALYFCASSHTKQGYTEAFFGQGTRLTVV.

The chain has TRBV4-1 and TRBJ1-1; D not certain. Looked up from germline, CDR1 is MGHRA and CDR2 is YSYEKL. The CDR3 is 15 residues long. With 0 bases removed from V and 2 bases from J, the gap between germline ends came to 10 bases. The CDR3 DNA follows: TGCGCCAGCAGCCAAGACTTTCCTGGCAACACTGAAGCTTTCTTT. It encodes CASSQDFPGNTEAFF.

This clone was observed a few times. The rearrangement joins TRBV4-1 to TRBJ1-4; D possibly corresponds to TRBD1 (5 bases). The CDR3 totals 13 residues. Deletions cut 0 bases from V and 11 bases from J, with 10 bases between. The V gene's germline CDR1 is MGHRA and CDR2 YSYEKL. The CDR3: CASSQDIQGKLFF. Here the CDR3 DNA reads TGCGCCAGCAGCCAAGATATCCAGGGTAAACTGTTTTTT.

The rearrangement links TRBV5-6 to TRBJ1-4; D is unclear. This CDR3 spans 15 amino acids. Germline lookup yields CDR1 SGHDT and CDR2 YYEEEE. Trimming removed 5 bases from V and 8 bases from J, with 19 bases in between. The CDR3 sequence is CASSLLATGVEKLFF. CDR3 sequence (DNA): TGTGCCAGCAGTCTCTTGGCAACCGGAGTCGAAAAACTGTTTTTT.

This clone was counted a few times. The chain carries TRBV7-8 and TRBJ1-6; no clear D. The CDR3 runs to 14 residues. Trimming took 0 bases from V and 5 from J, leaving 5 bases between them. Germline V gene lookup returns CDR1 SGHVS and CDR2 FQNEAQ. The CDR3 nucleotides read TGTGCCAGCAGCTTAGCCGCGGATAATTCACCCCTCCACTTT. It translates to CASSLAADNSPLHF. Variable domain in full (rest from reference TRBV7-8 and TRBJ1-6): GAGVSQSPRYKVAKRGQDVALRCDPISGHVSLFWYQQALGQGPEFLTYFQNEAQLDKSGLPSDRFFAERPEGSVSTLKIQRTQQEDSAVYLCASSLAADNSPLHFGNGTRLTVT.